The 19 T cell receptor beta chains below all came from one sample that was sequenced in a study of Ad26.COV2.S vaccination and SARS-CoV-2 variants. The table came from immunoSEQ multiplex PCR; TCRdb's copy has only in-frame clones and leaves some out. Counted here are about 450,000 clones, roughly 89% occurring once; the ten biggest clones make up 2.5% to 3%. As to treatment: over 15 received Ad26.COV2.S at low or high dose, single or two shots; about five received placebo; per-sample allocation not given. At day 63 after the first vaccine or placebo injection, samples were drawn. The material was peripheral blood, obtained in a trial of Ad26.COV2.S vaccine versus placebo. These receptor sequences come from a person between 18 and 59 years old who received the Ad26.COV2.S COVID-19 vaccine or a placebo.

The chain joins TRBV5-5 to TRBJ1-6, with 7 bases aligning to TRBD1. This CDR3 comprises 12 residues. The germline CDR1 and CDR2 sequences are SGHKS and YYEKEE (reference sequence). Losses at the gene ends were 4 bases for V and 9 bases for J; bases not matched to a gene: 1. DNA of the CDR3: TGTGCCAGCAGCGCAGGGGGTTCACCCCTCCACTTT. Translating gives CASSAGGSPLHF.

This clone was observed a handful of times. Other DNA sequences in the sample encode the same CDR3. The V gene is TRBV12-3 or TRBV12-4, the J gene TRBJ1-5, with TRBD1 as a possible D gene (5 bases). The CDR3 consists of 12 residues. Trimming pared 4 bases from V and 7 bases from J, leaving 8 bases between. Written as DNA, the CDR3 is TGTGCCAGCAGTTCCTCAGGGCAGCCCCAGCATTTT. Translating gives CASSSSGQPQHF.

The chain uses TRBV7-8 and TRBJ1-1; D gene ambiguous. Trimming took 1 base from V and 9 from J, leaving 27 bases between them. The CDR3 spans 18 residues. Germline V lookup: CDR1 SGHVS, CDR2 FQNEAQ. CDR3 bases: TGTGCCAGCAGCTTAGAAGGATTTTCCCCTCGGTATGGCAATCAAGCTTTCTTT. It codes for CASSLEGFSPRYGNQAFF.

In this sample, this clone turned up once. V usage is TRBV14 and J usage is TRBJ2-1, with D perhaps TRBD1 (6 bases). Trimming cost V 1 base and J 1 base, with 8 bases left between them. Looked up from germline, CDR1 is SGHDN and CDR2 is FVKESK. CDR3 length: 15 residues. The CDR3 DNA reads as TGTGCCAGCAGCCAAGCAGGGGCTTCCTACAATGAGCAGTTCTTC. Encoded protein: CASSQAGASYNEQFF.

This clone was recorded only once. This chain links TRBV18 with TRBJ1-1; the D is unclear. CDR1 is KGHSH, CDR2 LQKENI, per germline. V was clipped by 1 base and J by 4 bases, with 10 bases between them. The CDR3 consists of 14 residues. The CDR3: CASSPLVGVTEAFF. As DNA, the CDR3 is TGTGCCAGCTCACCACTGGTCGGGGTCACTGAAGCTTTCTTT. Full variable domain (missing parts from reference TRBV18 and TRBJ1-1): NAGVMQNPRHLVRRRGQEARLRCSPMKGHSHVYWYRQLPEEGLKFMVYLQKENIIDESGMPKERFSAEFPKEGPSILRIQQVVRGDSAAYFCASSPLVGVTEAFFGQGTRLTVV.

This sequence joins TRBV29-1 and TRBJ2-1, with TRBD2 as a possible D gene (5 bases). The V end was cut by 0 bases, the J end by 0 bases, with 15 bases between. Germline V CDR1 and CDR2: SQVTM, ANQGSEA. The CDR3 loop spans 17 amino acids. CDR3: CSVEDVGGPSSYNEQFF. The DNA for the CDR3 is TGCAGCGTTGAAGATGTGGGCGGGCCAAGCTCCTACAATGAGCAGTTCTTC.

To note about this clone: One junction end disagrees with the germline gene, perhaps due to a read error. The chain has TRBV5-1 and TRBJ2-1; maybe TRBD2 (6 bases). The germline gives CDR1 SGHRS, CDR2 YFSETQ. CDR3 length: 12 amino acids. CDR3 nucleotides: TGCGCCAGCAGCTTGGCGGGGGACCTTTCTCTCTTC. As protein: CASSLAGDLSLF.

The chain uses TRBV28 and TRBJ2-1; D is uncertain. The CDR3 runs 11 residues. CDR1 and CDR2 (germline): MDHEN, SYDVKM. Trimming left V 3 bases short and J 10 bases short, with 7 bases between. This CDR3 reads CASSFSREQFF. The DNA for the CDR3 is TGTGCCAGCAGTTTTTCCCGCGAGCAGTTCTTC.

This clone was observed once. The CDR3 loop reads CASAPSPVSEKLFF. The CDR3 bases are TGCGCCAGCGCACCTAGCCCCGTAAGCGAAAAACTGTTTTTT. The rearrangement links TRBV5-1 to TRBJ1-4; D not certain. CDR1 and CDR2 (germline): SGHRS, YFSETQ. The CDR3 covers 14 residues. V lost 7 bases to trimming and J lost 8 bases, with 18 bases between them.

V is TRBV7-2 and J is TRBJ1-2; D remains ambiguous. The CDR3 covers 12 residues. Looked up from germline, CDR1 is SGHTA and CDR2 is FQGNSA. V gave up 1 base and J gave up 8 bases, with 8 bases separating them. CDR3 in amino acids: CASSLEALGYTF. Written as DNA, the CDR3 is TGTGCCAGCAGCTTAGAGGCCCTAGGCTACACCTTC.

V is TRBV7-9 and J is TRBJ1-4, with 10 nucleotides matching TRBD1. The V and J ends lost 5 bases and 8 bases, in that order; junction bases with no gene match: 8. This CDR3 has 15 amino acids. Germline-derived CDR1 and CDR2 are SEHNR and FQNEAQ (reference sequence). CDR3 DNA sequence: TGTGCCAGCAGCCGGGACAGGGGAGGAGGGGAAAAACTGTTTTTT. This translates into CASSRDRGGGEKLFF.

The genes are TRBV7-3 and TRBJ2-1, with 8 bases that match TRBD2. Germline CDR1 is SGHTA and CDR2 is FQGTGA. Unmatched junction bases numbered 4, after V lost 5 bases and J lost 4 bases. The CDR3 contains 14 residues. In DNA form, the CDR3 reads TGTGCCAGCAGCCGACTAGCGAATTACAATGAGCAGTTCTTC. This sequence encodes CASSRLANYNEQFF.

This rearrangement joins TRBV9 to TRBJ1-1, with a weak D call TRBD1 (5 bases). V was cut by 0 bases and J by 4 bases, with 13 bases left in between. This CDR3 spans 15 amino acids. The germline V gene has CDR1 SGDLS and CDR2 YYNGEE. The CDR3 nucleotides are TGTGCCAGCAGCGTAGGGGACCGGGACTTCACTGAAGCTTTCTTT. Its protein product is CASSVGDRDFTEAFF.

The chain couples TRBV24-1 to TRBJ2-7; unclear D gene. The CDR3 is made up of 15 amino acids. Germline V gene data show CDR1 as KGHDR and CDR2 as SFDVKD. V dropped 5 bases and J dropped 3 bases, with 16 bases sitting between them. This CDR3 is CATSGVCPVFYEQYV. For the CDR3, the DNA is TGTGCCACCAGTGGAGTCTGCCCGGTATTCTACGAGCAGTACGTC.

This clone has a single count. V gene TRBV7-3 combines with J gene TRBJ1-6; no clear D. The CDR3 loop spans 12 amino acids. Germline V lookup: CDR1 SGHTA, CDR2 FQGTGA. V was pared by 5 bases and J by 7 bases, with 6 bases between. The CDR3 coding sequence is TGTGCCAGCAGCGCCCCAAATTCACCCCTCCACTTT. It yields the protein CASSAPNSPLHF.

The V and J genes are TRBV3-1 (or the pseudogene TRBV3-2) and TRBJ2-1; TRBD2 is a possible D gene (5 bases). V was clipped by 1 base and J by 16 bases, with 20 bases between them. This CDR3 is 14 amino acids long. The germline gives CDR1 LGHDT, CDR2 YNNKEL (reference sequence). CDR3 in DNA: TGTGCCAGCAGCCAAGGTAGGCTCACCCGGAGGTGCTTCTTC. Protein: CASSQGRLTRRCFF.

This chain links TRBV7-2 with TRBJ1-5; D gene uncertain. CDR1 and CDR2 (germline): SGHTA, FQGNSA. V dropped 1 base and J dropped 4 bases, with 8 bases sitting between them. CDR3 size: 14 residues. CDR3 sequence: CASSLGGHNQPQHF. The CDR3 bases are TGTGCCAGCAGCTTAGGCGGCCATAATCAGCCCCAGCATTTT.

For the CDR3, the DNA is TGTGCCAGCAGCTTGTTCCTTTCACCCCTCCACTTT. It yields the protein CASSLFLSPLHF. The chain combines TRBV5-6 with TRBJ1-6; D gene unclear. Between the trimmed V and J ends, which lost 1 base and 9 bases, there was a span of 5 bases. Germline V gene lookup returns CDR1 SGHDT and CDR2 YYEEEE. CDR3 length: 12 amino acids.

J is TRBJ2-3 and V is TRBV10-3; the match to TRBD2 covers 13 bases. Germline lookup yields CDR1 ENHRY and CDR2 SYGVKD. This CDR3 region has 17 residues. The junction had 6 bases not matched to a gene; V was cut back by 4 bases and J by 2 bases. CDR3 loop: CAISAPGLAGHTDTQYF. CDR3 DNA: TGTGCCATCAGTGCCCCGGGACTAGCGGGACACACAGATACGCAGTATTTT.